Presented here are 32 T cell receptor beta chains from one specimen sequenced in a study of memory CD4+ T cells and cytomegalovirus serostatus. The sort gate was single viable CD3+CD4+CD8-CD45RO+ cells for memory CD4+ T cells. The repertoire was sequenced with immunoSEQ multiplex PCR; TCRdb's copy has only in-frame clones and lacks some. The table shows about 27,000 clones, with approximately 80% occurring only once. The sequencing sample was made of memory CD4+ T cells from blood. These receptor sequences come from an adult in good health and CMV-seronegative.

CDR3 DNA sequence: TGTGCCAGCAATGATCCCTTCCCCTACTCTGGAAACACCATATATTTT. It yields the protein CASNDPFPYSGNTIYF. The chain combines TRBV6-1 with TRBJ1-3; D is unclear. CDR3 length equals 16 residues. Trimming took 7 bases from V and 0 from J, leaving 16 bases between them. CDR1 and CDR2 (germline): MNHNS, SASEGT.

This clone was found a few times. The chain recombines TRBV27 with TRBJ1-1; 7 bases fit TRBD1. Germline CDR1 and CDR2: MNHEY and SMNVEV (reference sequence). The CDR3 is 15 residues long. The V segment lost 5 bases and the J segment 3 bases; nucleotides outside the gene matches: 9. The DNA of the CDR3 is TGTGCCAGCAGTGTCCACAGGGGTTACCACACTGAAGCTTTCTTT. It yields the protein CASSVHRGYHTEAFF.

This chain links TRBV5-6 with TRBJ2-3; D is unresolved. V was cut by 2 bases and J by 2 bases, with 9 bases left in between. The CDR3 contains 14 residues. CDR1 SGHDT and CDR2 YYEEEE come from the germline V gene. CDR3: CASSFGSATDTQYF. The CDR3, as DNA: TGTGCCAGCAGCTTCGGGTCTGCCACAGATACGCAGTATTTT.

The chain has TRBV28 and TRBJ2-7, with TRBD2 matching 7 bases. The ends lost 10 bases at V and 3 bases at J; junction bases unmatched: 6. Germline loops: CDR1 MDHEN, CDR2 SYDVKM. The CDR3 contains 12 residues. This CDR3 reads CATRGGGYEQYF. For the CDR3, the DNA is TGTGCCACCCGCGGGGGAGGCTACGAGCAGTACTTC.

The gene calls are TRBV28 and TRBJ2-5; no clear D. The J call may be incorrect, as the DNA end agrees better with TRBJ2-7. There are 12 residues in the CDR3. Germline V lookup: CDR1 MDHEN, CDR2 SYDVKM. CDR3 sequence: CASSSAVPEQYF. CDR3 nucleotides: TGTGCCAGCTCATCGGCAGTGCCCGAGCAGTACTTC.

This clone was seen once. V usage is TRBV18 and J usage is TRBJ2-7; a possible D gene is TRBD1 (6 bases). Germline V gene lookup returns CDR1 KGHSH and CDR2 LQKENI. The CDR3 has 12 residues. Trimming cost V 5 bases and J 5 bases, with 10 bases left between them. CDR3 amino acids: CASSKNRDEQYF. CDR3 in DNA: TGTGCCAGCTCAAAAAACAGGGACGAGCAGTACTTC.

The chain employs TRBV6-5 and TRBJ2-7; no firm D call. V was pared by 8 bases and J by 7 bases, with 9 bases between. The germline V gene encodes CDR1 MNHEY and CDR2 SVGAGI. The CDR3 has 10 residues. Here the CDR3 DNA reads TGTGCCAGCGGAGCGTATGAGCAGTACTTC. It encodes CASGAYEQYF.

This chain joins TRBV29-1 and TRBJ1-4; the D gene is possibly TRBD1 (5 bases). Germline CDR1 SQVTM, CDR2 ANQGSEA. This CDR3 has 15 amino acids. The germline V and J ends were trimmed by 6 bases and 4 bases, with 18 bases remaining between them. CDR3 DNA: TGCAGCGTCGCCGGTGGGACGGAATTTAATGAAAAACTGTTTTTT. Its protein is CSVAGGTEFNEKLFF.

The chain couples TRBV28 to TRBJ2-5; 7 nucleotides align to TRBD2. The J call may not be correct, given that the DNA end is closer to TRBJ2-7. The CDR3 runs to 15 residues. In germline, CDR1 is MDHEN, CDR2 SYDVKM. The CDR3, as DNA: TGTGCCAGCAGCCCGAGCGGGGCGGGGATGTACGAGCAGTACTTC. This codes for CASSPSGAGMYEQYF.

This clone was seen only a few times. The gene calls are TRBV11-2 and TRBJ2-1, with D possibly being TRBD2 (6 bases). CDR1 and CDR2 from the germline V gene are SGHAT and FQNNGV. The CDR3 contains 16 residues. V lost 5 bases and J 8 bases, leaving 22 bases between the germline ends. CDR3: CASSRGGTLLGHEQFF. In nucleotides, the CDR3 is TGTGCCAGCAGCAGAGGCGGGACTCTCTTGGGGCATGAGCAGTTCTTC.

The rearrangement joins TRBV14 to TRBJ2-7, with D perhaps being TRBD1 or TRBD2 (6 bases each). Germline loops: CDR1 SGHDN, CDR2 FVKESK. This CDR3 is built from 15 residues. Trimming pared 4 bases from V and 4 bases from J, leaving 17 bases between. The CDR3 is CASSRLTGAGYEQYF. CDR3 DNA sequence: TGTGCCAGCAGCCGATTGACGGGGGCGGGTTACGAGCAGTACTTC.

This rearrangement joins TRBV30 to TRBJ2-1, with TRBD2 identical over 8 bases. Germline trimming cut 5 bases from V and 7 bases from J; bases unmatched to any gene: 4. This CDR3 is 12 amino acids long. Germline CDR1 is GTSNPN and CDR2 is SVGIG (reference sequence). Here the CDR3 reads CAWERGRNEQFF. The DNA of the CDR3 is TGTGCCTGGGAGCGGGGGAGGAATGAGCAGTTCTTC. The full variable domain, with the rest looked up from reference TRBV30 and TRBJ2-1, is SQTIHQWPATLVQPVGSPLSLECTVEGTSNPNLYWYRQAAGRGLQLLFYSVGIGQISSEVPQNLSASRPQDRQFILSSKKLLLSDSGFYLCAWERGRNEQFFGPGTRLTVL.

V gene TRBV30 combines with J gene TRBJ2-7; 9 bases fit TRBD1. Looked up from germline, CDR1 is GTSNPN and CDR2 is SVGIG (reference sequence). Trimming removed 1 base from V and 4 bases from J; junction bases left unmatched: 8. The CDR3 has 15 residues. The CDR3 coding sequence is TGTGCCTGGAGTGCCACCGGGACAGGGCGATACGAGCAGTACTTC. Translated, it gives CAWSATGTGRYEQYF. The complete variable domain, with remaining parts taken from reference TRBV30 and TRBJ2-7, reads SQTIHQWPATLVQPVGSPLSLECTVEGTSNPNLYWYRQAAGRGLQLLFYSVGIGQISSEVPQNLSASRPQDRQFILSSKKLLLSDSGFYLCAWSATGTGRYEQYFGPGTRLTVT.

V and J are TRBV2 and TRBJ2-3; D remains ambiguous. This CDR3 has 13 amino acids. From germline, CDR1 is SNHLY and CDR2 FYNNEI. V gave up 7 bases and J gave up 5 bases, with 13 bases separating them. CDR3 nucleotide sequence: TGTGCCAGCAAGCTCCTCCAACGAGATACGCAGTATTTT. Protein product: CASKLLQRDTQYF.

The chain couples TRBV2 to TRBJ2-1; 8 bases map to TRBD1. This CDR3 region has 13 residues. With 8 bases clipped from V and 5 bases from J, the junction kept 5 bases outside the gene matches. Per germline, CDR1 SNHLY and CDR2 FYNNEI. The CDR3 bases are TGTGCCAGCTCCTACAGGGGGGACAATGAGCAGTTCTTC. This translates into CASSYRGDNEQFF. The variable domain in full, completed from reference TRBV2 and TRBJ2-1, reads EPEVTQTPSHQVTQMGQEVILRCVPISNHLYFYWYRQILGQKVEFLVSFYNNEISEKSEIFDDQFSVERPDGSNFTLKIRSTKLEDSAMYFCASSYRGDNEQFFGPGTRLTVL.

V usage is TRBV5-1 and J usage is TRBJ2-5, with 8 bases aligning to TRBD2. The CDR3 extends over 16 amino acids. V shed 4 bases and J 4 bases; nucleotides not matched to a gene: 12. Germline CDR1 reads SGHRS; CDR2 reads YFSETQ. The CDR3 nucleotides read TGCGCCAGCAGCCCCGCTAGCGGGCTTAAGGGAGAGACCCAGTACTTC. Its protein is CASSPASGLKGETQYF.

This chain connects TRBV11-3 to TRBJ2-7; 10 bases align to TRBD2. Germline V gene sequence: CDR1 SGHNT, CDR2 YENEEA. V dropped 0 bases and J dropped 6; count of bases not matched to a gene: 14. The CDR3 spans 18 residues. The CDR3 DNA reads TGTGCCAGCAGCTTAGAATCTTATTCCAGCGGGAGGGAGCTCGAGCAGTACTTC. This codes for CASSLESYSSGRELEQYF.

The V call is TRBV12-2, the J call TRBJ2-3; the table's D call, TRBD2, has no DNA check behind it. TRBV12-2 is an annotated pseudogene. The CDR3 totals 15 residues. CDR3 DNA sequence: TGTGCAAGTCGCTTTAAGACGAGGCGGACAGATACGCAGTATTTT. The encoded protein is CASRFKTRRTDTQYF.

This sequence joins TRBV9 and TRBJ2-2; tentatively, D is TRBD2 (7 bases). This CDR3 is built from 16 residues. Germline CDR1 SGDLS, CDR2 YYNGEE. Trimming removed 3 bases from V and 5 bases from J, with 17 bases in between. The CDR3 DNA reads as TGTGCCAGCAGCGCCTTGGGGGGGGCAAGGACCGGGGAGCTGTTTTTT. Translating it yields CASSALGGARTGELFF.

Remarks on this clone: Other DNA sequences of this sample code for an identical CDR3. The chain couples TRBV7-9 to TRBJ2-2; 12 nucleotides line up with TRBD2. The ends lost 2 bases at V and 6 bases at J; junction bases unmatched: 10. CDR1 and CDR2 (germline): SEHNR, FQNEAQ (reference sequence). This CDR3 contains 18 residues. In DNA form, the CDR3 reads TGTGCCAGCAGCTTACCGCCTCGACTAGCGGGAGTAGCCGGGGAGCTGTTTTTT. The encoded protein is CASSLPPRLAGVAGELFF. The entire variable domain, with the rest obtained from reference TRBV7-9 and TRBJ2-2, is as follows: DTGVSQNPRHKITKRGQNVTFRCDPISEHNRLYWYRQTLGQGPEFLTYFQNEAQLEKSRLLSDRFSAERPKGSFSTLEIQRTEQGDSAMYLCASSLPPRLAGVAGELFFGEGSRLTVL.

The V and J genes are TRBV5-1 and TRBJ1-5; D not resolved. This CDR3 comprises 14 residues. The V end was cut by 0 bases, the J end by 2 bases, with 6 bases between. CDR1 is SGHRS and CDR2 is YFSETQ in the germline V gene. The CDR3 region is CASSLGAGNQPQHF. CDR3 DNA: TGCGCCAGCAGCTTGGGCGCCGGCAATCAGCCCCAGCATTTT.

The chain employs TRBV5-4 and TRBJ2-7; 7 bases align to TRBD2. The J segment lost 1 base and the V segment lost 4 bases, leaving 11 bases of the junction unmatched. Looked up from germline, CDR1 is SGHNT and CDR2 is YYREEE (reference sequence). The CDR3 has 16 amino acids. CDR3 in DNA: TGTGCCAGCAGCCGGGGGGTCCAGGGAGGATCCTACGAGCAGTACTTC. Translated, it gives CASSRGVQGGSYEQYF.

The V call is TRBV7-3, the J call TRBJ1-1, with D perhaps TRBD1 (5 bases). The V gene's germline CDR1 is SGHTA and CDR2 FQGTGA. CDR3 length: 13 amino acids. V was shortened by 6 bases and J by 4 bases, with 12 bases between the two germline ends. The CDR3 nucleotides read TGTGCCAGCAGGTATCAAAGGGGCACTGAAGCTTTCTTT. Translation gives CASRYQRGTEAFF.

This sequence joins TRBV5-1 and TRBJ2-3, with TRBD2 matching over 7 bases. Germline V gene data show CDR1 as SGHRS and CDR2 as YFSETQ. Trimming cost V 1 base and J 4 bases; bases outside gene matches: 6. CDR3 length: 15 residues. The CDR3 bases are TGCGCCAGCAGCTTGTCCGCGGGAGTGGCAGATACGCAGTATTTT. This sequence encodes CASSLSAGVADTQYF.

Turning to this clone: The sample contains more than one DNA sequence encoding this CDR3. The chain joins TRBV5-6 to TRBJ1-5, with TRBD1 as a possible D gene (5 bases). The germline V gene encodes CDR1 SGHDT and CDR2 YYEEEE. The CDR3 spans 13 residues. Trimming left V 0 bases short and J 7 bases short, with 8 bases between. CDR3 nucleotide sequence: TGTGCCAGCAGCTTGGGAGGGGACCAGCCCCAGCATTTT. Its protein product is CASSLGGDQPQHF.

The V and J genes are TRBV6-1 and TRBJ2-1; TRBD1 might be the D (5 bases). The CDR3 runs 15 residues. V was pared by 4 bases and J by 5 bases, with 15 bases between. CDR1 MNHNS and CDR2 SASEGT come from the germline V gene. CDR3 protein: CASSAPRAGHNEQFF. CDR3 nucleotide sequence: TGTGCCAGCAGTGCACCCCGGGCAGGGCACAATGAGCAGTTCTTC.

J is TRBJ2-4 and V is TRBV7-8; 7 nucleotides agree with TRBD1. This CDR3 spans 15 amino acids. The V gene's germline CDR1 is SGHVS and CDR2 FQNEAQ. V gave up 5 bases and J gave up 0 bases; unmatched junction bases: 4. The CDR3, as DNA: TGTGCCAGCAGCCCCGGGACAGTAGCCAAAAACATTCAGTACTTC. This sequence encodes CASSPGTVAKNIQYF. Drawing the rest from reference TRBV7-8 and TRBJ2-4, the complete variable domain is GAGVSQSPRYKVAKRGQDVALRCDPISGHVSLFWYQQALGQGPEFLTYFQNEAQLDKSGLPSDRFFAERPEGSVSTLKIQRTQQEDSAVYLCASSPGTVAKNIQYFGAGTRLSVL.

The chain is built from TRBV2 and TRBJ1-6, with a tentative D call TRBD1 (5 bases). The V gene's germline CDR1 is SNHLY and CDR2 FYNNEI. Trimming shortened V by 11 bases and J by 7 bases, and 21 bases separated the two germline ends. The CDR3 has 15 residues. Written as DNA, the CDR3 is TGTGCCGGGGGTGGGGGTGAGACTCCGAATTCACCCCTCCACTTT. This codes for CAGGGGETPNSPLHF.

The chain is built from TRBV7-2 and TRBJ1-5; D is undetermined. Germline V CDR1 and CDR2: SGHTA, FQGNSA. The V end lost 7 bases, the J end lost 5 bases, and 12 bases lay between the germline ends. The CDR3 extends over 13 amino acids. The CDR3 DNA reads as TGTGCCAGCACCGCCGATATATATCAGCCCCAGCATTTT. The encoded protein is CASTADIYQPQHF.

This clone was seen just once. The V call is TRBV11-2, the J call TRBJ2-3; a possible D gene is TRBD2 (6 bases). The CDR3 is made up of 14 amino acids. In germline, CDR1 is SGHAT, CDR2 FQNNGV. Trimming shortened V by 3 bases and J by 2 bases, and 9 bases separated the two germline ends. CDR3 sequence reads: CASSFGTSTDTQYF. CDR3 in DNA: TGTGCCAGCAGCTTCGGGACTTCCACAGATACGCAGTATTTT.

V is TRBV9 and J is TRBJ2-5; D assignment may be TRBD1 or TRBD2 (7 bases each). V shed 3 bases and J shed 11 bases, with 20 bases lying between them. The CDR3 runs 14 residues. Germline CDR1 SGDLS, CDR2 YYNGEE. CDR3 loop: CASSAGRGLGEQYF. The CDR3 nucleotides read TGTGCCAGCAGCGCTGGGAGGGGGCTGGGTGAGCAGTACTTC.

The V and J genes are TRBV19 and TRBJ1-2, with D uncertain. The CDR3 is made up of 12 amino acids. Trimming left V 3 bases short and J 8 bases short, with 10 bases between. CDR1 is LNHDA and CDR2 is SQIVND in the germline V gene (reference sequence). CDR3 amino acids: CASSMQSGGYTF. As DNA, the CDR3 is TGTGCCAGTAGTATGCAGAGTGGCGGCTACACCTTC. The full variable domain, completed using reference TRBV19 and TRBJ1-2, is DGGITQSPKYLFRKEGQNVTLSCEQNLNHDAMYWYRQDPGQGLRLIYYSQIVNDFQKGDIAEGYSVSREKKESFPLTVTSAQKNPTAFYLCASSMQSGGYTFGSGTRLTVV.